Listed here are 15 T cell receptor beta chains from one sample, sequenced in a study of T cells in Graves' hyperthyroidism and ophthalmopathy (dated by TCRdb to about 2019). Receptors were amplified or captured by multiplex PCR. This sample was sequenced with an Illumina HiSeq 2000. TCR beta CDR3 regions were amplified from RNA transcripts. The first round of RT-PCR for the TCR CDR3 was performed with the HTBI primer set and the Qiagen OneStep RT-PCR kit. In TCRdb, the public reads were trimmed at Q25 with fastp and aligned with MiXCR, with productive beta chains retained. Entries that share a CDR3 protein sequence are merged under the most common genes and DNA. The sample table shows around 600,000 distinct CDR3 sequences, and about 14% are seen once. The ten biggest clones cover roughly an eighth of the sample. Material for sequencing was blood. All receptors derive from a woman in her 50s with Graves' ophthalmopathy.

This clonotype was detected a few times. The CDR3 coding sequence is TGTGCCAGCACCTCACAGGGTAGCAATCAGCCCCAGCATTTT. It specifies CASTSQGSNQPQHF. This chain uses TRBV2 with TRBJ1-5; weak D call: TRBD1 (6 bases). V shed 7 bases and J shed 0 bases, with 10 bases lying between them. From germline, CDR1 is SNHLY and CDR2 FYNNEI. This CDR3 has 14 residues.

Ten or more counts support this clonotype. DNA for the CDR3: TGCGCCAGCAACTACCGGGAGTGGGGAAGAGATACGCAGTATTTT. This encodes CASNYREWGRDTQYF. This sequence joins TRBV5-1 and TRBJ2-3; TRBD2 might be the D (6 bases). CDR1 and CDR2 from the germline V gene are SGHRS and YFSETQ. V was shortened by 6 bases and J by 5 bases, with 19 bases between the two germline ends. This CDR3 region has 15 residues.

V and J are TRBV15 and TRBJ2-1, with a tentative D call TRBD2 (5 bases). The CDR3 is made up of 15 amino acids. Trimming left V 4 bases short and J 11 bases short, with 21 bases between. The germline V gene encodes CDR1 LNHNV and CDR2 YYDKDF (reference sequence). DNA of the CDR3: TGTGCCACCAGCAATATTGTGGAAAGAGGACTGCAGCAGTTCTTC. Protein product: CATSNIVERGLQQFF.

This sequence joins TRBV27 and TRBJ2-2, with TRBD1 as a possible D gene (6 bases). Germline CDR1 and CDR2: MNHEY and SMNVEV (reference sequence). The CDR3 consists of 15 residues. Between the trimmed V and J ends, which lost 2 bases and 6 bases, there was a span of 13 bases. The CDR3 DNA reads TGTGCCAGCAGTTTACTCAGTAAGGGGGCCGGGGAGCTGTTTTTT. Its translation is CASSLLSKGAGELFF.

This clonotype was picked up many times. The chain combines TRBV4-3 with TRBJ2-7; D is possibly TRBD2 (5 bases). Trimming took 4 bases from V and 7 from J, leaving 17 bases between them. The CDR3 covers 14 residues. The germline CDR1 and CDR2 sequences are LGHNA and YSLEER. This chain's CDR3 is CASSPNFTPGEQYF. Here the CDR3 DNA reads TGCGCCAGCAGCCCAAATTTCACTCCGGGGGAGCAGTACTTC.

This clonotype was detected ten times or more. V and J are TRBV28 and TRBJ2-3, with D maybe TRBD2 (7 bases). The CDR3 covers 15 residues. The V end was cut by 3 bases, the J end by 1 base, with 11 bases between. Germline loops: CDR1 MDHEN, CDR2 SYDVKM. The CDR3 sequence is CASSLAGAGTDTQYF. CDR3 sequence (DNA): TGTGCCAGCAGTTTGGCGGGGGCGGGCACAGATACGCAGTATTTT.

This clonotype was counted ten times or more. The gene calls are TRBV30 and TRBJ1-5, with D unclear. Germline V CDR1 and CDR2: GTSNPN, SVGIG (reference sequence). This CDR3 is 14 amino acids long. The germline V and J ends were trimmed by 0 bases and 0 bases, with 6 bases remaining between them. The CDR3 sequence is CAWSVGHSNQPQHF. CDR3 DNA: TGTGCCTGGAGTGTAGGCCATAGCAATCAGCCCCAGCATTTT.

J is TRBJ1-6 and V is TRBV7-9; D is ambiguous. The ends were cut back, 5 bases at V and 8 bases at J, with 7 bases in the middle. Germline CDR1 is SEHNR and CDR2 is FQNEAQ (reference sequence). The CDR3 consists of 12 residues. DNA for the CDR3: TGTGCCAGCAGCCCGTCAGATTCACCCCTCCACTTT. Amino acid sequence: CASSPSDSPLHF.

This clonotype has a handful of counts. This chain's CDR3 is CASGEKGLANTGELFF. The CDR3 DNA follows: TGCGCCAGCGGGGAAAAAGGACTAGCGAACACCGGGGAGCTGTTTTTT. The rearrangement joins TRBV5-1 to TRBJ2-2; 7 bases match TRBD2. The CDR3 runs 16 residues. Germline CDR1 reads SGHRS; CDR2 reads YFSETQ. The J segment lost 0 bases and the V segment lost 7 bases, leaving 9 bases of the junction unmatched.

The chain recombines TRBV7-3 with TRBJ2-1, with 9 bases identical to TRBD2. This CDR3 is 15 amino acids long. CDR1 SGHTA and CDR2 FQGTGA come from the germline V gene. After removal of 5 bases from V and 7 bases from J, the junction contained 9 bases not matched to a gene. CDR3 sequence (DNA): TGTGCCAGCAGCCCCCGGGATAGCGGGAGAAATGAGCAGTTCTTC. Amino acid sequence: CASSPRDSGRNEQFF.

This clonotype came up many times. The chain carries TRBV11-3 and TRBJ2-7; D possibly corresponds to TRBD1 (6 bases). The CDR3 length is 15 residues. V was pared by 2 bases and J by 3 bases, with 14 bases between. Germline-derived CDR1 and CDR2 are SGHNT and YENEEA. The CDR3 DNA is TGTGCCAGCAGCTTACTGTCAGGGGAGAACTACGAGCAGTACTTC. It specifies CASSLLSGENYEQYF.

In this sample, this clonotype turned up many times. The genes are TRBV2 and TRBJ1-4, with 12 bases matching TRBD1. The CDR3 extends over 18 amino acids. J lost 8 bases, V lost 6 bases, and 16 bases had no gene match. Germline CDR1 reads SNHLY; CDR2 reads FYNNEI. Written as DNA, the CDR3 is TGTGCCAGCAGCACCGGGACAGGGGGCTTGGGTGGGAACGAAAAACTGTTTTTT. Protein product: CASSTGTGGLGGNEKLFF.

This clonotype was counted a few times. V gene TRBV7-9 combines with J gene TRBJ2-7, with D perhaps matching TRBD1 (5 bases). Trimming shortened V by 11 bases and J by 3 bases, and 17 bases separated the two germline ends. Germline V gives CDR1 SEHNR, CDR2 FQNEAQ (reference sequence). CDR3 size: 13 residues. In DNA, the CDR3 is TGTGCCGTAAAACCAGGGTCAAACTACGAGCAGTACTTC. Translated: CAVKPGSNYEQYF.

The chain has TRBV10-3 and TRBJ1-5; 10 bases are a match to TRBD1. The CDR3 runs to 17 residues. Germline CDR1 ENHRY, CDR2 SYGVKD. J gave up 7 bases and V 2 bases, and 11 bases lay outside the gene matches. Written as DNA, the CDR3 is TGTGCCATCAGTGAGGGCCTTAGGACAGGGGGAAAGCAGCCCCAGCATTTT. Amino acids: CAISEGLRTGGKQPQHF.

This clonotype was counted at least ten times. The chain recombines TRBV6-1 with TRBJ2-7; a weak D match, TRBD2 (6 bases). Looked up from germline, CDR1 is MNHNS and CDR2 is SASEGT. The length of the CDR3 is 14 residues. V dropped 7 bases and J dropped 0 bases, with 13 bases sitting between them. CDR3 amino acids: CASILGLGSYEQYF. The CDR3 DNA reads as TGTGCCAGCATCCTGGGACTTGGCTCCTACGAGCAGTACTTC.